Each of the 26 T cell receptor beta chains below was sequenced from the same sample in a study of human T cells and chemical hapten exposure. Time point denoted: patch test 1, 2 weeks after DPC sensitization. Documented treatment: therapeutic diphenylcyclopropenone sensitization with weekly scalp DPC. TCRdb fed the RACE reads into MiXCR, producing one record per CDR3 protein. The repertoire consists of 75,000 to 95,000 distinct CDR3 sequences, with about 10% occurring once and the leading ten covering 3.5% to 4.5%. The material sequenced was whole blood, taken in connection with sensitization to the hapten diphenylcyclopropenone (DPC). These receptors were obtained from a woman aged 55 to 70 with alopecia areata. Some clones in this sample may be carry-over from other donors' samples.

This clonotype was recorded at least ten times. The DNA of the CDR3 is TGTGCCAGCAGTTATGGGGCCGGGGAGCTGTTTTTT. It translates to CASSYGAGELFF. The V gene is TRBV2, the J gene TRBJ2-2; D is undetermined. Trimming took 5 bases from V and 6 from J, leaving 7 bases between them. This CDR3 region has 12 residues. CDR1 is SNHLY, CDR2 FYNNEI, per germline.

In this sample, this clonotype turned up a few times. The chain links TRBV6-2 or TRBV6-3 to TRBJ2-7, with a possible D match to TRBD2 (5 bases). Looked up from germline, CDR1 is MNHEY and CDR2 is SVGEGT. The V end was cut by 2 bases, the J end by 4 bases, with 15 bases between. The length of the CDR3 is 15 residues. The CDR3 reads CASSYGSRGGYEQYF. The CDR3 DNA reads TGTGCCAGCAGTTACGGGAGCCGCGGTGGGTACGAGCAGTACTTC.

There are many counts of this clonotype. CDR3 protein: CASSLMAGGQQETQYF. The CDR3 region has the DNA TGTGCCAGCAGCTTGATGGCGGGGGGGCAACAAGAGACCCAGTACTTC. The chain recombines TRBV5-4 with TRBJ2-5; 9 positions agree with TRBD2. CDR3 size: 16 residues. V lost 1 base, J lost 2 bases, and 6 bases stayed unmatched. Germline CDR1 reads SGHNT; CDR2 reads YYREEE (reference sequence).

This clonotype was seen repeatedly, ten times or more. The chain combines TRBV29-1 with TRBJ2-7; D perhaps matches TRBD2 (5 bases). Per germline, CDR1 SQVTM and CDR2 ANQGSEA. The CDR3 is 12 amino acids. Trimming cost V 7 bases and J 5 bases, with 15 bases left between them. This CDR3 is CSASGNLHEQYF. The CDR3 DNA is TGCAGCGCTTCCGGGAATCTCCACGAGCAGTACTTC.

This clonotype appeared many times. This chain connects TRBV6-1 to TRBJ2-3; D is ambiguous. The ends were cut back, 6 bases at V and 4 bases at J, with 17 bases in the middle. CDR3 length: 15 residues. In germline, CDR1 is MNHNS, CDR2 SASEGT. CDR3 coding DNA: TGTGCCAGCAGATACCGGTGGGGTAGCCCAGATACGCAGTATTTT. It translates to CASRYRWGSPDTQYF.

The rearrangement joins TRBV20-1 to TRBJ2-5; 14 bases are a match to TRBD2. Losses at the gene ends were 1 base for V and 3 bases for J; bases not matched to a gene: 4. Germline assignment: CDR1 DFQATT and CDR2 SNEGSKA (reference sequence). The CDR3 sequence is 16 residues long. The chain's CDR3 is CSARGLAGGPEETQYF. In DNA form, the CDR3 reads TGCAGTGCTAGAGGACTAGCGGGGGGGCCGGAAGAGACCCAGTACTTC.

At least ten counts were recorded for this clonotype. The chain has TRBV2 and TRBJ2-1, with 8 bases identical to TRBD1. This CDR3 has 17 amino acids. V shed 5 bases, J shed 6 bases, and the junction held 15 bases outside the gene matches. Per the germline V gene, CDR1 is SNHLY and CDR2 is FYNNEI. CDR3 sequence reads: CASSWHPGGPYGNEQFF. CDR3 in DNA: TGTGCCAGCAGTTGGCATCCAGGGGGCCCATATGGCAATGAGCAGTTCTTC.

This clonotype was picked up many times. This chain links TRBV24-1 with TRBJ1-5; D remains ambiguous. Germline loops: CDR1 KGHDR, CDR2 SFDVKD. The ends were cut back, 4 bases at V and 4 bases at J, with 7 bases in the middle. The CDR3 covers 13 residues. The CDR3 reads CATSEVVNQPQHF. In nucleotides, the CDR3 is TGTGCCACCAGTGAAGTTGTGAATCAGCCCCAGCATTTT.

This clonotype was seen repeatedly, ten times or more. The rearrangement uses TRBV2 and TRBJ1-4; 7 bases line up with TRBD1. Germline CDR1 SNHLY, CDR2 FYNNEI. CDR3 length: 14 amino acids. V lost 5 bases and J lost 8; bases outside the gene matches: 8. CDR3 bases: TGTGCCAGCAGTCCCGGGACAGCGGGCGAAAAACTGTTTTTT. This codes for CASSPGTAGEKLFF.

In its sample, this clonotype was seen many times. CDR3: CASSPGPLRYTEAFF. The CDR3 bases are TGTGCCAGCAGCCCCGGACCCTTGAGGTACACTGAAGCTTTCTTT. The rearrangement joins TRBV14 to TRBJ1-1; D call uncertain. Germline V gene data show CDR1 as SGHDN and CDR2 as FVKESK. V was cut by 4 bases and J by 3 bases, with 15 bases left in between. The CDR3 covers 15 residues.

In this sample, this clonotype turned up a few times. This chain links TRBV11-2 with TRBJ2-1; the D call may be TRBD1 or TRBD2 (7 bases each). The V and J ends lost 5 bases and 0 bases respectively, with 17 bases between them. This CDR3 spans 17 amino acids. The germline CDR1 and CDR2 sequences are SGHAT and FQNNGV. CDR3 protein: CASSPRGGQFSYNEQFF. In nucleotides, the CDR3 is TGTGCCAGCAGCCCGCGCGGGGGACAGTTCTCCTACAATGAGCAGTTCTTC.

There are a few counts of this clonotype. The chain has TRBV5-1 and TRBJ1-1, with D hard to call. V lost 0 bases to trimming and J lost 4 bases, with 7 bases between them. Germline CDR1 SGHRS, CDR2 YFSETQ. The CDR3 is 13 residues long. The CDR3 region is CASSLAEVTEAFF. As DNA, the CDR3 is TGCGCCAGCAGCTTGGCGGAGGTCACTGAAGCTTTCTTT.

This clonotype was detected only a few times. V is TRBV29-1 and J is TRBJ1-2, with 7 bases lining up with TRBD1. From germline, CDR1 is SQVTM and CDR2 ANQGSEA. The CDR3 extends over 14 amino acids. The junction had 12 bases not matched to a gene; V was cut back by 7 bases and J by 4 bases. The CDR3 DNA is TGCAGCGCCGCACAGGGGAGGGAAGCCTATGGCTACACCTTC. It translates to CSAAQGREAYGYTF.

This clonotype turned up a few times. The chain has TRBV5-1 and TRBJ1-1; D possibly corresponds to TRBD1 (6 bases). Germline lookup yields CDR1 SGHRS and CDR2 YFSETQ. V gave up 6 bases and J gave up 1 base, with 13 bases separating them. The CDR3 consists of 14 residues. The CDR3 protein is CASKGTPPNTEAFF. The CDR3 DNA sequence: TGCGCCAGCAAGGGGACACCCCCGAACACTGAAGCTTTCTTT. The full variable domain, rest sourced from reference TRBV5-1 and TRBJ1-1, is KAGVTQTPRYLIKTRGQQVTLSCSPISGHRSVSWYQQTPGQGLQFLFEYFSETQRNKGNFPGRFSGRQFSNSRSEMNVSTLELGDSALYLCASKGTPPNTEAFFGQGTRLTVV.

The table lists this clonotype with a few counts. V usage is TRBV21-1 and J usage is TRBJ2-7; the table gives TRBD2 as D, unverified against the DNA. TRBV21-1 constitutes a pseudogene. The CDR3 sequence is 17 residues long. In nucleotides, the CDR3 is TGTGCCAGCAGCAAAGGATGGGCAGCCCGCTGTTCCTACGAGCAGTACTTC. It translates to CASSKGWAARCSYEQYF.

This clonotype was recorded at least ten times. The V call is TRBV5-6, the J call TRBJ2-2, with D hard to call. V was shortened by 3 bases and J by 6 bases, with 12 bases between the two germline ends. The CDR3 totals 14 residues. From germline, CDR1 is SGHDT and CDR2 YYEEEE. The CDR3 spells CASSWMDGSGELFF. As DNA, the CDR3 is TGTGCCAGCAGCTGGATGGACGGCTCCGGGGAGCTGTTTTTT. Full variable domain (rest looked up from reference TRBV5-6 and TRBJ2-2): DAGVTQSPTHLIKTRGQQVTLRCSPKSGHDTVSWYQQALGQGPQFIFQYYEEEERQRGNFPDRFSGHQFPNYSSELNVNALLLGDSALYLCASSWMDGSGELFFGEGSRLTVL.

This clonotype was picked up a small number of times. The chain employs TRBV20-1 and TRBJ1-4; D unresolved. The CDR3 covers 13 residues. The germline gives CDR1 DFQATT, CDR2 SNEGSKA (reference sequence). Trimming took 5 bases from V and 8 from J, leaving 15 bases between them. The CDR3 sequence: CSAPGPSNEKLFF. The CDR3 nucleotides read TGCAGTGCTCCGGGCCCATCAAACGAAAAACTGTTTTTT.

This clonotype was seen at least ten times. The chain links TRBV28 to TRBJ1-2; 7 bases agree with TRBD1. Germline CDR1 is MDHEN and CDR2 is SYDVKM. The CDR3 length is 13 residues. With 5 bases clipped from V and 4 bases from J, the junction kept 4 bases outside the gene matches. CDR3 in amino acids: CASSPDRAYGYTF. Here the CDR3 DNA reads TGTGCCAGCAGTCCTGACAGGGCCTATGGCTACACCTTC.

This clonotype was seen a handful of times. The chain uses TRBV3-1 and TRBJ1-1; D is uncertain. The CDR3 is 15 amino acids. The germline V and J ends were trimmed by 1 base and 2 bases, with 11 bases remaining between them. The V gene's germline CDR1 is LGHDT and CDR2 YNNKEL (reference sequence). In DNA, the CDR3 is TGTGCCAGCAGCCAAGTGGCGGGCGGAAACACTGAAGCTTTCTTT. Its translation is CASSQVAGGNTEAFF.

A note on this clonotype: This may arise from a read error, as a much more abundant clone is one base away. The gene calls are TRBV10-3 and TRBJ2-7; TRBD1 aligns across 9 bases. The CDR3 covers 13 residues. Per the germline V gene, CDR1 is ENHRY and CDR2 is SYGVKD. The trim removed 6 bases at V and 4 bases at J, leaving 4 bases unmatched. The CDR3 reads CAISGTGSYEQYF. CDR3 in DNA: TGTGCCATCAGCGGGACAGGGAGTTACGAGCAGTACTTC.

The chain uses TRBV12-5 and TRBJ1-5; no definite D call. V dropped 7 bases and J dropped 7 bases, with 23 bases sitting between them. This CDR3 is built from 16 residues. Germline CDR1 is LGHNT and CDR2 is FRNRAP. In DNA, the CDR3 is TGTGCTAGTGATATTTTCCGGGCCCCCTCTCGACAGCCCCAGCATTTT. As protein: CASDIFRAPSRQPQHF.

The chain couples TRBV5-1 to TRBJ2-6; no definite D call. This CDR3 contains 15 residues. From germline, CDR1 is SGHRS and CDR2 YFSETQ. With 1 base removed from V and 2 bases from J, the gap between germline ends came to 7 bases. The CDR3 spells CASSLSVAGANVLTF. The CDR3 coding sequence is TGCGCCAGCAGCTTGAGTGTCGCTGGGGCCAACGTCCTGACTTTC.

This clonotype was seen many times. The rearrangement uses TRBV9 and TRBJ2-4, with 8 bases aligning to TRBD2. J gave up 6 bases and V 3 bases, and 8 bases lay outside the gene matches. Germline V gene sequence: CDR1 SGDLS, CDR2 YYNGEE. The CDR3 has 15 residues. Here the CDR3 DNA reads TGTGCCAGCAGCGGCGAGGGTGGACTAGCAAACATTCAGTACTTC. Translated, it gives CASSGEGGLANIQYF.

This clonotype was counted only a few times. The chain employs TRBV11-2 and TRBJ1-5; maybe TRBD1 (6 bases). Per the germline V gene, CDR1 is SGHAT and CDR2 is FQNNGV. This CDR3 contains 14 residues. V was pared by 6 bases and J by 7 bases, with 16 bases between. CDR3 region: CASSTGGAGQPQHF. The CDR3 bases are TGTGCCAGCAGTACTGGGGGCGCCGGGCAGCCCCAGCATTTT.

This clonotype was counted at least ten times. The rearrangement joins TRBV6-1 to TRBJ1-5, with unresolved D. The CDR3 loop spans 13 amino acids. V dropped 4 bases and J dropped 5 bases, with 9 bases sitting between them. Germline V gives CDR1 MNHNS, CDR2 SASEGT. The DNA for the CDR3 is TGTGCCAGCAGTGTGGACGAACATCAGCCCCAGCATTTT. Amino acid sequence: CASSVDEHQPQHF.

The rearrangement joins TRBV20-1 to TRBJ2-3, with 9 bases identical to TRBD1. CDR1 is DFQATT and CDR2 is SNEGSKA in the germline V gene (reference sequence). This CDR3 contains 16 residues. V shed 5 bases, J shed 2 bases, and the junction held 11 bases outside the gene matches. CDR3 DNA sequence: TGCAGTGCTTCCGACAGGGGGGCCGCATCCACAGATACGCAGTATTTT. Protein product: CSASDRGAASTDTQYF.